This T cell receptor beta chain comes out of a study of blood T cell repertoires in COVID-19. Study information: The samples span acute and convalescent COVID-19 from the United States, Italy and Spain. The analysed material was cDNA or gDNA that came from T cells, B-cell-depleted T cells, or PBMCs.

This CDR3 comprises 13 residues. The germline gives CDR1 SGHNT, CDR2 YYREEE (reference sequence). The ends were cut back, 4 bases at V and 8 bases at J, with 12 bases in the middle. The study drew participants aged about 18 to 89 years from roughly 25 US areas. Researchers sorted participants into cohorts using their self-reported clinical history. TCRdb's table, derived via immunoSEQ multiplex PCR, lists solely in-frame clones and lacks some. Among about 280,000 clones listed, about 85% were seen once. The source is a woman aged 45-59 years who had recovered from COVID-19. This rearrangement joins TRBV5-4 to TRBJ1-4, with TRBD1 as a possible D gene (6 bases). Sample: PBMCs or T cells enriched from blood (not recorded which). The CDR3 sequence: CASSLTGIEKLFF. The CDR3 DNA sequence: TGTGCCAGCAGCCTCACAGGGATCGAAAAACTGTTTTTT. Full variable domain (missing parts from reference TRBV5-4 and TRBJ1-4): ETGVTQSPTHLIKTRGQQVTLRCSSQSGHNTVSWYQQALGQGPQFIFQYYREEENGRGNFPPRFSGLQFPNYSSELNVNALELDDSALYLCASSLTGIEKLFFGSGTQLSVL.